The next 21 T cell receptor beta chains were all read from a single sample in a study of TIL therapy for anti-PD-1-resistant metastatic lung cancer. This was the immunoSEQ v3 assay. The protocol was immunoSEQ multiplex PCR, while the TCRdb copy is restricted to in-frame clones and leaves out a portion. Counted here are more than 25,000 clones, around 77% occurring once; the ten biggest clones make up approximately 7%. Specified time point: pre-treatment sample, taken before nivolumab and TIL therapy. Tumor tissue came from excised metastases, mostly pleural nodules or supraclavicular lymph nodes. The specimen was tumor tissue, collected at baseline. Receptors originate from a person aged 25 to 85 with non-small cell lung cancer.

CDR3 region: CASSLTSGGGEQYF. The CDR3 coding sequence is TGTGCCAGCAGCTTAACTAGCGGGGGCGGTGAGCAGTACTTC. V gene TRBV7-2 combines with J gene TRBJ2-7; 11 positions agree with TRBD2. Germline-derived CDR1 and CDR2 are SGHTA and FQGNSA. The ends lost 2 bases at V and 7 bases at J; junction bases unmatched: 4. There are 14 residues in the CDR3.

The rearrangement joins TRBV4-1 to TRBJ2-1, with 7 bases identical to TRBD2. The CDR3 totals 15 residues. Per the germline V gene, CDR1 is MGHRA and CDR2 is YSYEKL. The junction had 7 bases not matched to a gene; V was cut back by 3 bases and J by 5 bases. CDR3 region: CASSQIRDYDNEQFF. The DNA for the CDR3 is TGCGCCAGCAGCCAGATCCGGGACTACGACAATGAGCAGTTCTTC.

In DNA, the CDR3 is TGTGCCAGTAGTATTAGCGGGAACCCCGTTTGGGATGAGCAGTTCTTC. Amino acid sequence: CASSISGNPVWDEQFF. The chain couples TRBV19 to TRBJ2-1; 8 bases fit TRBD2. The CDR3 runs to 16 residues. V lost 3 bases, J lost 8 bases, and 12 bases stayed unmatched. In germline, CDR1 is LNHDA, CDR2 SQIVND (reference sequence).

The chain couples TRBV2 to TRBJ2-1, with 8 positions matching TRBD2. V was pared by 7 bases and J by 1 base, with 6 bases of the junction left unmatched. CDR1 is SNHLY and CDR2 is FYNNEI in the germline V gene. The CDR3 has 15 residues. Here the CDR3 reads CASTVTGGSYNEQFF. As DNA, the CDR3 is TGTGCCAGCACTGTAACGGGGGGGTCCTACAATGAGCAGTTCTTC.

This clone was observed once. The chain is built from TRBV5-1 and TRBJ2-5; 9 bases line up with TRBD1. Germline CDR1 reads SGHRS; CDR2 reads YFSETQ. The junction had 7 bases not matched to a gene; V was cut back by 0 bases and J by 7 bases. This CDR3 comprises 15 residues. CDR3 loop: CASSLEPGQGVTQYF. The CDR3 bases are TGCGCCAGCAGCTTGGAACCGGGACAGGGTGTGACCCAGTACTTC.

The V gene is TRBV2, the J gene TRBJ2-1, with D perhaps TRBD2 (5 bases). The CDR3 runs to 13 residues. The germline CDR1 and CDR2 sequences are SNHLY and FYNNEI. V was pared by 5 bases and J by 6 bases, with 11 bases between. DNA for the CDR3: TGTGCCAGCAGTTGGGAGCTAGCCAATGAGCAGTTCTTC. This encodes CASSWELANEQFF.

The chain combines TRBV5-1 with TRBJ2-3; 9 nucleotides align to TRBD2. The CDR3 is 16 amino acids. Germline V CDR1 and CDR2: SGHRS, YFSETQ. The J segment lost 0 bases and the V segment lost 0 bases, leaving 2 bases of the junction unmatched. The DNA for the CDR3 is TGCGCCAGCAGCTTGGGACTAGCGGCCAGCACAGATACGCAGTATTTT. Translating gives CASSLGLAASTDTQYF.

The rearrangement uses TRBV9 and TRBJ2-3; the match to TRBD1 covers 11 bases. The germline V gene encodes CDR1 SGDLS and CDR2 YYNGEE. V was clipped by 0 bases and J by 5 bases; unmatched bases: 5. CDR3 size: 16 residues. The CDR3 sequence: CASSVASDRGQDTQYF. The DNA of the CDR3 is TGTGCCAGCAGCGTAGCTTCGGACAGGGGGCAAGATACGCAGTATTTT.

The chain employs TRBV28 and TRBJ1-2; no definite D call. CDR3 size: 16 residues. V was shortened by 5 bases and J by 1 base, with 17 bases between the two germline ends. Germline CDR1 is MDHEN and CDR2 is SYDVKM. CDR3 sequence (DNA): TGTGCCAGCAGTCCCCACCCTGACCGGCTTAACTATGGCTACACCTTC. This gives the protein CASSPHPDRLNYGYTF.

The chain links TRBV5-6 to TRBJ1-4; D is unresolved. The CDR3 runs to 12 residues. Germline loops: CDR1 SGHDT, CDR2 YYEEEE. V dropped 4 bases and J dropped 4 bases, with 5 bases sitting between them. CDR3 protein: CASSRRNEKLFF. The CDR3 coding sequence is TGTGCCAGCAGCCGACGTAATGAAAAACTGTTTTTT.

This chain connects TRBV6-1 to TRBJ1-2; TRBD1 agrees at 7 bases. Germline CDR1 MNHNS, CDR2 SASEGT. J lost 8 bases, V lost 5 bases, and 5 bases had no gene match. CDR3 length: 12 residues. DNA for the CDR3: TGTGCCAGCAGTAGACAGGGAGTGGGCTACACCTTC. It yields the protein CASSRQGVGYTF.

V usage is TRBV7-2 and J usage is TRBJ2-5, with a possible D match to TRBD1 (5 bases). Germline V CDR1 and CDR2: SGHTA, FQGNSA. Trimming pared 2 bases from V and 1 base from J, leaving 14 bases between. The length of the CDR3 is 16 residues. In DNA form, the CDR3 reads TGTGCCAGCAGCTTACGCTCCCGCCAGGGCCAAGAGACCCAGTACTTC. Its translation is CASSLRSRQGQETQYF.

V usage is TRBV9 and J usage is TRBJ2-7, with D uncertain. Germline V lookup: CDR1 SGDLS, CDR2 YYNGEE. CDR3 length: 14 residues. Trimming left V 0 bases short and J 4 bases short, with 11 bases between. CDR3 sequence: CASSVVADAYEQYF. Here the CDR3 DNA reads TGTGCCAGCAGCGTAGTCGCAGACGCTTACGAGCAGTACTTC.

Concerning this clone: A single base separates this from a much larger clone, so it may be a read error. V gene TRBV7-8 combines with J gene TRBJ1-1, with D uncertain. The CDR3 consists of 14 residues. The germline V gene has CDR1 SGHVS and CDR2 FQNEAQ. V dropped 1 base and J dropped 1 base, with 7 bases sitting between them. Here the CDR3 DNA reads TGTGCCAGCAGCTTAGTTTCAGGGAACACTGAAGCTTTCTTT. Amino acids: CASSLVSGNTEAFF.

This clone has only a few counts. The genes are TRBV5-1 and TRBJ1-3; D may be TRBD1 (5 bases). The CDR3 is 16 residues long. Trimming stripped 0 bases from V and 1 base from J, with 11 bases between. The germline V gene encodes CDR1 SGHRS and CDR2 YFSETQ. The CDR3 sequence: CASSLAGPQSGNTIYF. DNA of the CDR3: TGCGCCAGCAGCTTGGCAGGGCCCCAATCTGGAAACACCATATATTTT.

V is TRBV21-1 and J is TRBJ2-7. TRBV21-1 is labeled a pseudogene. The CDR3 covers 15 residues. CDR3: CASSKADYSTYEQYF. CDR3 coding DNA: TGTGCCAGCAGCAAAGCGGATTATAGTACCTACGAGCAGTACTTC.

The chain employs TRBV2 and TRBJ2-5; D is possibly TRBD1 or TRBD2 (6 bases each). TRBJ2-7 explains the end of the DNA better; the J call may be wrong. Looked up from germline, CDR1 is SNHLY and CDR2 is FYNNEI. The CDR3 has 14 amino acids. For the CDR3, the DNA is TGTGCCAGCAGCACAGGGAGGAGCTCCTACGAGCAGTACTTC. This sequence encodes CASSTGRSSYEQYF.

V usage is TRBV9 and J usage is TRBJ1-3; D gene unclear. Germline loops: CDR1 SGDLS, CDR2 YYNGEE. CDR3 length: 12 residues. V dropped 4 bases and J dropped 4 bases, with 6 bases sitting between them. This CDR3 is CASSQSGNTIYF. CDR3 sequence (DNA): TGTGCCAGCAGCCAGAGCGGAAACACCATATATTTT.

This clone was seen only a few times. V and J are TRBV9 and TRBJ1-3, with 7 bases identical to TRBD1. The germline V gene encodes CDR1 SGDLS and CDR2 YYNGEE. CDR3 size: 15 residues. V was pared by 4 bases and J by 0 bases, with 4 bases of the junction left unmatched. The CDR3 region is CASSRDSYSGNTIYF. The CDR3 bases are TGTGCCAGCAGCAGGGACAGCTACTCTGGAAACACCATATATTTT.

This sequence joins TRBV7-8 and TRBJ2-1; 10 bases line up with TRBD2. Germline CDR1 SGHVS, CDR2 FQNEAQ. This CDR3 is built from 13 residues. With 4 bases clipped from V and 14 bases from J, the junction kept 8 bases outside the gene matches. DNA for the CDR3: TGTGCCAGCAGCTACACCCCCGGGACTAGCGAGTTCTTC. Translated, it gives CASSYTPGTSEFF.

The V gene is TRBV14, the J gene TRBJ2-5, with D perhaps being TRBD1 or TRBD2 (5 bases each). With 0 bases removed from V and 7 bases from J, the gap between germline ends came to 15 bases. Germline V gives CDR1 SGHDN, CDR2 FVKESK. CDR3 length equals 15 residues. As DNA, the CDR3 is TGTGCCAGCAGCCAAGAATCCGGGACCGCGGGGACCCAGTACTTC. This sequence encodes CASSQESGTAGTQYF.